Below, 9 T cell receptor beta chains from the same sample are listed, as sequenced in a study of blood T cell repertoires in COVID-19. The assay was immunoSEQ multiplex PCR, and TCRdb's table has in-frame clones only and misses some. The table includes about 26,000 clones, 80% to 95% detected once. Sample: peripheral blood. The receptors derive from a human donor in a cohort sampled during active COVID-19.

The rearrangement uses TRBV28 and TRBJ1-1; no clear D. V was shortened by 8 bases and J by 0 bases, with 10 bases between the two germline ends. The CDR3 is made up of 13 amino acids. Germline V gene data show CDR1 as MDHEN and CDR2 as SYDVKM. For the CDR3, the DNA is TGTGCCAGCGGTGGCAGCGTGAACACTGAAGCTTTCTTT. It is translated as CASGGSVNTEAFF. Filled out from reference TRBV28 and TRBJ1-1, the complete variable domain reads DVKVTQSSRYLVKRTGEKVFLECVQDMDHENMFWYRQDPGLGLRLIYFSYDVKMKEKGDIPEGYSVSREKKERFSLILESASTNQTSMYLCASGGSVNTEAFFGQGTRLTVV.

The chain uses TRBV6-6 and TRBJ1-3, with 9 positions matching TRBD1. V trimming: 0 bases; J trimming: 4 bases; junction bases outside the gene matches: 4. The CDR3 extends over 16 amino acids. Germline CDR1 MNHNY, CDR2 SVGAGI (reference sequence). The CDR3 coding sequence is TGTGCCAGCAGTTACTCGGAGACAGGGGGGGGAAACACCATATATTTT. Encoded protein: CASSYSETGGGNTIYF.

The chain links TRBV7-2 to TRBJ1-2; no clear D gene. Germline-derived CDR1 and CDR2 are SGHTA and FQGNSA. This CDR3 is 13 amino acids long. V was pared by 0 bases and J by 8 bases, with 10 bases between. In nucleotides, the CDR3 is TGTGCCAGCAGCTTAGCTCGGGAGGGCGGCTACACCTTC. Its protein is CASSLAREGGYTF.

This chain connects TRBV6-5 to TRBJ2-7, with D tentatively TRBD2 (6 bases). Germline V gene data show CDR1 as MNHEY and CDR2 as SVGAGI. The CDR3 sequence is 13 residues long. The V gene lost 2 bases and the J gene lost 4 bases, with 9 bases spanning the gap. The CDR3 bases are TGTGCCAGCAGTTACACTAGCAAGTACGAGCAGTACTTC. Translation gives CASSYTSKYEQYF.

This clone appeared once. The V gene is TRBV2, the J gene TRBJ1-1; D is possibly TRBD1 (6 bases). Per the germline V gene, CDR1 is SNHLY and CDR2 is FYNNEI. This CDR3 has 13 residues. Trimming pared 6 bases from V and 2 bases from J, leaving 10 bases between. This chain's CDR3 is CASSGGHNTEAFF. In nucleotides, the CDR3 is TGTGCCAGCAGCGGGGGGCATAACACTGAAGCTTTCTTT.

The chain couples TRBV6-2 or TRBV6-3 to TRBJ2-7, with TRBD2 as a possible D gene (5 bases). V lost 2 bases and J lost 2, with 10 bases in between. The CDR3 totals 14 residues. Germline V gene lookup returns CDR1 MNHEY and CDR2 SVGEGT. CDR3 DNA: TGTGCCAGCAGTTACGGGTCGGGGACCTACGAGCAGTACTTC. Translated, it gives CASSYGSGTYEQYF.

This chain uses TRBV27 with TRBJ1-2; D is possibly TRBD1 (6 bases). CDR1 and CDR2 from the germline V gene are MNHEY and SMNVEV (reference sequence). V lost 2 bases to trimming and J lost 5 bases, with 18 bases between them. The CDR3 contains 16 residues. The DNA for the CDR3 is TGTGCCAGCAGTTTAGGGTCGGGGGGCGCAGGGTATGGCTACACCTTC. Translating it yields CASSLGSGGAGYGYTF.

The chain recombines TRBV18 with TRBJ1-1; 10 bases are shared with TRBD1. CDR3 size: 19 residues. J gave up 5 bases and V 3 bases, and 18 bases lay outside the gene matches. From germline, CDR1 is KGHSH and CDR2 LQKENI. DNA of the CDR3: TGTGCCAGCTCACCCCGGAGTTTGACAGGGGGCTCGGGGGGGACTGAAGCTTTCTTT. Residues: CASSPRSLTGGSGGTEAFF.

This sequence joins TRBV28 and TRBJ2-5; 7 nucleotides align to TRBD1. V dropped 3 bases and J dropped 4; count of bases not matched to a gene: 5. Germline V gene data show CDR1 as MDHEN and CDR2 as SYDVKM. The CDR3 length is 14 residues. The CDR3 DNA reads as TGTGCCAGCAGTTTGACAGGGTTCGGAGAGACCCAGTACTTC. Amino acid sequence: CASSLTGFGETQYF.